This T cell receptor beta chain was identified during a study of immune evolution from preneoplasia to lung adenocarcinoma (dated by TCRdb to about 2021). Background on the whole study: No AAH lesions showed HLA loss of heterozygosity, compared with roughly 7.1% of AIS, more than 13% of MIA and less than 35% of ADC lesions. The study profiled immune contexture across lung adenocarcinoma precursors and invasive adenocarcinoma using immune gene expression, TCR sequencing and multiplex immunofluorescence. Resected precursor lesions (AAH, AIS, MIA) and invasive adenocarcinomas were compared against paired morphologically normal lung tissue. The sample size depended on which specimens were available, not on a prior power calculation. Whole exome sequencing and methylation data from the same cohort of nodules were integrated with the immune data. The overall cohort was made up of fewer than 70 patients with pulmonary nodules who had surgical resection. The TCR sequencing data were obtained from 51 patients. According to the study, around 100 samples were used for TCR sequencing. POLYSOLVER was used to infer class I HLA alleles from exome data, and LOHHLA was used to detect allele-specific HLA loss.

With respect to this clone: Its antigen has not been determined. No much larger clonotype is one base removed from it; base qualities were not supplied.

Paper-wide results and their limitations: Normal lung showed the highest clonality, whereas later-stage lesions appeared to have higher T cell density and diversity but lower clonality. Because every patient came from Japan and China, how well the results apply to Western populations was uncertain. KRAS-mutant nodules showed the highest T cell clonality compared with EGFR-mutant or double wild-type lesions. The findings rested on association rather than direct causation, and larger cohorts with long-term follow-up and longitudinal biopsies were considered necessary. Normal lung had the highest top T cell clone frequencies, which appeared to decline progressively from AAH through AIS, MIA and invasive adenocarcinoma.

Taken from cysteine to phenylalanine, the CDR3 has 15 residues. Here the CDR3 DNA is all that survives: 45 bases in frame from base 1. From the germline V gene, CDR1 is MNHEY and CDR2 is SVGAGI. V is cut by 2 bases and J by 4 bases, and the space between the germline ends is 13 bases. Between the mid-2010s and the late 2010s, the patients underwent resection in either Japan or China. Two lung cancer pathologists independently confirmed the histologic diagnosis of each case on H&E slides. For nucleic acid extraction, premalignant or tumor cells were enriched by macro-dissection following pathologic assessment. DNA was isolated from FFPE tissue using the AllPrep DNA/RNA FFPE Kit. TCR beta CDR3 regions were sequenced from DNA using the immunoSEQ hsTCRbeta Kit. The authors' analysis ran thus. TCR sequencing data were analysed with the ImmunoSEQ Analyzer. T cell clonality was defined as 1 minus Pielou's evenness, as computed on productive rearrangements. The inverse Simpson index, applied to productive templates, was used to measure T cell diversity. T cell density was TCR beta template counts normalized to usable DNA, estimated by amplifying and sequencing housekeeping genes. Two-sided Kruskal-Wallis tests were used to compare TCR metrics across histologic stages. TCRdb re-hosts the immuneACCESS table, in-frame sequences only. Its copies lack some clones; in the studies checked, an unresolved V gene accounts for under half of them, and the cause for the rest is not known. From that table come the V and J calls and clone size; the DNA was used to work out D and trimming. This sample has 14,000 to 15,000 clones in its table, and about 80% of those were observed once. Together, the top ten hold approximately 3.1% of the sample.

The receptor chain draws on TRBV6-5 and TRBJ2-3; a confident D gene designation cannot be given. This receptor was obtained from a person aged 60-79 years with lung adenocarcinoma. The sample consisted of FFPE minimally invasive lung adenocarcinoma tissue. Reading the label with the study, this specimen's cell subset or site is: micro-invasive lung adenocarcinoma (MIA). The DNA reads as follows: TGTGCCAGCAGTTACGACCTGTTTGCGGCAGATACGCAGTATTTT. This gives the protein CASSYDLFAADTQYF.